The present T cell receptor beta chain was sequenced within a study of blood T cell repertoires in COVID-19. Overall study: Some COVID-19 samples were acute and others convalescent; all came from the United States, Italy and Spain. PBMCs, B-cell-depleted T cells, or T cells provided the cDNA or gDNA that made up the material.

Under the authors' procedure: Amplification of reference gene primers provided the estimated nucleated cell counts. Libraries were prepared by immunoSEQ multiplex PCR; TCRdb keeps only in-frame clonotypes and omits some of them. V and J calls and clone size are those listed in that table; D and trimming were worked out from the DNA. This sample carries some 100,000 clones, about 89% of them seen once, and the ten largest clones take 10%. In its sample, this clone was seen once. The CDR3 consists of 12 residues. Germline CDR1 SNHLY, CDR2 FYNNEI. The ends were cut back, 6 bases at V and 4 bases at J, with 7 bases in the middle.

The V gene is TRBV2, the J gene TRBJ1-3; D is unclear. The clonotype comes from a man aged 45-65 years with acute or convalescent COVID-19. Sequenced sample: peripheral blood. For the CDR3, the DNA is TGTGCCAGCAGGGTACAGGGAAACACCATATATTTT. This translates into CASRVQGNTIYF. Combining the CDR3 with reference TRBV2 and TRBJ1-3 gives the whole variable domain EPEVTQTPSHQVTQMGQEVILRCVPISNHLYFYWYRQILGQKVEFLVSFYNNEISEKSEIFDDQFSVERPDGSNFTLKIRSTKLEDSAMYFCASRVQGNTIYFGEGSWLTVV.